The rows below give T cell receptor beta chains drawn from one sample of a study of T cell repertoires in cytomegalovirus infection. One entry per CDR3 protein results from TCRdb running MiXCR on the reads. The sample lists about 530,000 distinct CDR3 sequences, approximately 26% seen once, with under 15% in the top ten. Sequencing was carried out using PBMCs. The receptors were gathered from a human donor in good health (CMV status not recorded). Some clones in this sample may be carry-over from other donors' samples. Each CDR3 is given with its conserved first and last residue. The D gene is left open where the match is weak. Size is omitted from some rows. Given values are once, few, many or a class for expanded clones.

clone_size	j_call	v_call	d_call	cdr3_nt	cdr3_aa
many	TRBJ1-3	TRBV6-5	-	TGTGCCGTTACGGGGCCCGGAAACACCATATATTTT	CAVTGPGNTIYF
-	TRBJ1-6	TRBV11-2	-	TGTGCCAGCAGCGGACTGGATTCACCCCTCCACTTT	CASSGLDSPLHF
many	TRBJ2-2	TRBV7-2	TRBD2	TGTGCCAGCAGCCCCACTAGGACTAGTCTTCTTATCGGGGAGCTGTTTTTT	CASSPTRTSLLIGELFF
few	TRBJ2-3	TRBV20-1	-	TGCAGTGCTAGAGATTGGGGGAGGCTAGATACGCAGTATTTT	CSARDWGRLDTQYF
-	TRBJ2-7	TRBV5-6	-	TGTGCCAGCAGCTTGGGCGGACATAATCTCTACGAGCAGTACTTC	CASSLGGHNLYEQYF
few	TRBJ2-7	TRBV24-1	-	TGTGCCACCAGTGAACACTCTCCGGGACACTTAATTGGAAGCTCCTACGAGCAGTACTTC	CATSEHSPGHLIGSSYEQYF
-	TRBJ1-5	TRBV6-1	TRBD1	TGTGCCAGCAGCAGACAGGGGGCGGCCGATCAGCCCCAGCATTTT	CASSRQGAADQPQHF
-	TRBJ1-2	TRBV15	-	TGTGCCACCAGCAGACCTAACGGACCTTACACCTTC	CATSRPNGPYTF
-	TRBJ2-2	TRBV4-3	-	TGCGCCAGCAGCCAAATTCGGTCAGGGATGGGCGGGGAGCTGTTTTTT	CASSQIRSGMGGELFF
-	TRBJ1-1	TRBV28	-	TGTGCCAGCAGTTTATTGCTGATTGGCGAAGCTTTCTTT	CASSLLLIGEAFF
many	TRBJ2-1	TRBV7-8	TRBD2	TGTGCCAGCAGCTGGACACTAGCGGGAGACTGGGATGAGCAGTTCTTC	CASSWTLAGDWDEQFF
few	TRBJ2-2	TRBV4-1	-	TGCGCCAGCAGCCATGTCGCGGCGGGTCCCGGGGAGCTGTTTTTT	CASSHVAAGPGELFF
-	TRBJ1-6	TRBV19	-	TGTGCCAGTAGTACGTTTGGGGGCGCGGGGTCACCCCTCCACTTT	CASSTFGGAGSPLHF
few	TRBJ2-1	TRBV7-2	-	TGTGCCAGCAGCTTAGCCTTCGTTATCGTAGGGCTGGGGAATGAGCAGTTCTTC	CASSLAFVIVGLGNEQFF
few	TRBJ1-2	TRBV28	TRBD1	TGTGCCAGCAGTTCGGGACAGCGGACTGATGGCTACACCTTC	CASSSGQRTDGYTF
few	TRBJ2-1	TRBV28	TRBD2	TGTGCCAGCCTAGGGACTAGCGGGAGTTCCTACAATGAGCAGTTCTTC	CASLGTSGSSYNEQFF
many	TRBJ2-3	TRBV4-1	-	TGCGCCAGCAGCCAAGACCATACGCAGTATTTT	CASSQDHTQYF
-	TRBJ2-1	TRBV19	TRBD1	TGTGCCAGTAGTAGGGTAAGGTTGGGGACAGGGTATCCTGAGCAGTTCTTC	CASSRVRLGTGYPEQFF
-	TRBJ2-7	TRBV12-3/TRBV12-4	-	TGTGCCAGCAGTTTCACAGTCGGCTACGAGCAGTACTTC	CASSFTVGYEQYF
many	TRBJ2-7	TRBV7-6	-	TGTGCCAGCAAACCGGCAACCGGATACGAGCAGTACTTC	CASKPATGYEQYF
few	TRBJ1-5	TRBV28	-	TGTGCCAGCAACCAAGGGATCGAGCCCCAGCATTTT	CASNQGIEPQHF
many	TRBJ2-7	TRBV7-2	TRBD1	TGTGCCAGCAGCCGGGACAGTGGCTACGAGCAGTACTTC	CASSRDSGYEQYF
-	TRBJ1-5	TRBV4-1	-	TGCGCCAGCAGCCAAGCGGGATTTGGTCAGCCCCAGCATTTT	CASSQAGFGQPQHF
few	TRBJ2-1	TRBV5-4	-	TGTGCCAGCAGCTCCCTGGGGGTGAATGAGCAGTTCTTC	CASSSLGVNEQFF
few	TRBJ2-7	TRBV2	TRBD2	TGTGCCAGCAGTGGGACTAGCGGGGGCGAGCAGTACTTC	CASSGTSGGEQYF
-	TRBJ1-4	TRBV4-1	-	TGCGCCAGCAGCCAAGTGTCTTTTGCAACTAATGAAAAACTGTTTTTT	CASSQVSFATNEKLFF
few	TRBJ1-1	TRBV6-2/TRBV6-3	-	TGTGCCAGCAGTTACACGGGGGCGCGGACTGAAGCTTTCTTT	CASSYTGARTEAFF
-	TRBJ2-3	TRBV30	TRBD1	TGTGCCTGGACCGGGACAGGGGCCTCCGAAGGGGATACGCAGTATTTT	CAWTGTGASEGDTQYF
-	TRBJ1-2	TRBV7-4	-	TGTGCCAGCAGCCGCCAAGCCCAGGGATATGGCTACACCTTC	CASSRQAQGYGYTF
-	TRBJ2-3	TRBV29-1	-	TGCAGCGTTGAGGGAGCGGTAGATACGCAGTATTTT	CSVEGAVDTQYF
many	TRBJ1-5	TRBV7-2	-	TGTGCCAGCAGCTTATTCGGGACCAGCAATCAGCCCCAGCATTTT	CASSLFGTSNQPQHF
-	TRBJ1-1	TRBV4-1	TRBD1	TGCGCCAGCAGCCAAGTTGACCCGACGGTGGCGGACAGGGCTAACACTGAAGCTTTCTTT	CASSQVDPTVADRANTEAFF
few	TRBJ2-1	TRBV11-2	TRBD2	TGTGCCAGCAGCTCCCGCCGAACCCGACTAGCGAGAGGCTCCTACAATGAGCAGTTCTTC	CASSSRRTRLARGSYNEQFF
few	TRBJ2-7	TRBV28	-	TGTGCCAGCAGTTTACCCGGACGGGGGGCATACGAGCAGTACTTC	CASSLPGRGAYEQYF
-	TRBJ2-7	TRBV7-6	-	TGTGCCAGCAGCTTAGAAGCTGGGAACTCCTACGAGCAGTACTTC	CASSLEAGNSYEQYF
few	TRBJ2-3	TRBV30	-	TGTGCCTGGAGTATAAATCTACCACGGGATACGCAGTATTTT	CAWSINLPRDTQYF
many	TRBJ2-5	TRBV7-2	TRBD2	TGTGCCAGCAGCGTCGGGACTAGCGGGAGGCAAGAGACCCAGTACTTC	CASSVGTSGRQETQYF
many	TRBJ2-7	TRBV7-9	-	TGTGCCAGCAGCTCGGGGAACTACGAGCAGTACTTC	CASSSGNYEQYF
-	TRBJ1-5	TRBV12-3/TRBV12-4	-	TGTGCCAGCAGTTTAGAGGGACGGCGCCAGCATTTT	CASSLEGRRQHF
many	TRBJ1-3	TRBV7-2	-	TGTGCCAGCAGCTTAGATAGCATCTCTGGAAACACCATATATTTT	CASSLDSISGNTIYF
-	TRBJ1-3	TRBV7-2	-	TGTGCCAGCATCAATCGGGGGACATCAGATGGGAGAAACACCATATATTTT	CASINRGTSDGRNTIYF
many	TRBJ1-6	TRBV7-8	-	TGTGCCAGCAGCCCTGGGATCCTTGGGGGGAATTCACCCCTCCACTTT	CASSPGILGGNSPLHF
-	TRBJ2-5	TRBV11-2	-	TGTGCCAGCAGCCAGACGTCTAGCGTATTACAAGAGACCCAGTACTTC	CASSQTSSVLQETQYF
-	TRBJ2-1	TRBV13	-	TGTGCCAGCAGCCCACCCTCCGGAACTCGGAGAGGGGCCTACAATGAGCAGTTCTTC	CASSPPSGTRRGAYNEQFF
few	TRBJ2-3	TRBV6-5	-	TGTGCCAGCAGTTACCCTTCAAGAGATACGCAGTATTTT	CASSYPSRDTQYF